The rows below give T cell receptor beta chains drawn from one sample of a study of OX40 agonist ivuxolimab in advanced cancers. Measured with immunoSEQ multiplex PCR; TCRdb has only the in-frame clones, and not every one. The sample includes some 69,000 clones, 60% to 85% of them seen just once. This sample comprised CD4+ or CD8+ T cells sorted from blood, obtained in a trial of the OX40 agonist ivuxolimab. The receptors come from an adult with an advanced solid tumor such as melanoma, head and neck, liver or kidney cancer. Each CDR3 is given with its conserved first and last residue. The D gene is left open where the match is weak. Clone size is not always given. Where it is, it says once, few, many or a class for expanded clones.

>medium-sized|TRBJ2-7|TRBV7-2|.
CASSESRAYEQYF
TGTGCCAGCAGCGAGAGTCGGGCCTACGAGCAGTACTTC
>.|TRBJ1-2|TRBV5-1|.
CASSPGTTNYGYTF
TGCGCCAGCAGCCCGGGGACAACTAACTATGGCTACACCTTC
>.|TRBJ2-3|TRBV18|.
CASSPPGADTQYF
TGTGCCAGCTCACCACCGGGGGCAGATACGCAGTATTTT
>.|TRBJ1-5|TRBV27|TRBD1
CASRQGGYSNQPQHF
TGTGCCAGCAGACAGGGGGGTTATAGCAATCAGCCCCAGCATTTT
>.|TRBJ1-1|TRBV12-2|.
CASLLGGILVMNTEAFF
TGTGCAAGTCTCCTTGGTGGGATACTAGTTATGAACACTGAAGCTTTCTTT
>.|TRBJ2-1|TRBV5-1|TRBD2
CASSPQGGTSGRSGQFF
TGCGCCAGCAGCCCACAAGGCGGGACTAGCGGGAGATCTGGGCAGTTCTTC
>.|TRBJ1-2|TRBV2|.
CASRVREIANYGYTF
TGTGCCAGCAGAGTCCGGGAGATCGCTAACTATGGCTACACCTTC
>.|TRBJ2-5|TRBV7-7|.
CASSRDLLGDQYF
TGTGCTAGCAGCCGAGACTTGCTGGGGGACCAGTACTTC
>.|TRBJ2-3|TRBV5-8|.
CASSLSGRSTDTQYF
TGTGCCAGCAGCTTATCGGGTCGTAGCACAGATACGCAGTATTTT
>.|TRBJ2-7|TRBV7-9|.
CASSRGSNEQYF
TGTGCCAGCAGTAGAGGGTCCAACGAGCAGTACTTC
>.|TRBJ2-2|TRBV19|TRBD2
CASSITSGRGNTGELFF
TGTGCCAGTAGTATAACTAGCGGGAGGGGAAACACCGGGGAGCTGTTTTTT
>.|TRBJ2-3|TRBV5-1|TRBD2
CASRVAGEPTDTQYF
TGCGCCAGCAGGGTAGCGGGAGAGCCCACAGATACGCAGTATTTT
>.|TRBJ2-3|TRBV30|.
CAWSRREKDTQYF
TGTGCCTGGAGTAGGAGAGAGAAAGATACGCAGTATTTT
>.|TRBJ2-7|TRBV11-2|TRBD2
CASSPRLAPTYEQYF
TGTGCCAGCAGCCCACGACTAGCGCCCACCTACGAGCAGTACTTC
>.|TRBJ2-5|TRBV7-8|.
CASTNRRFQETQYF
TGTGCCAGCACCAACCGGAGGTTCCAAGAGACCCAGTACTTC
>.|TRBJ2-2|TRBV6-4|TRBD1
CASRRQGYDTGELFF
TGTGCCAGCCGCAGACAGGGATACGACACCGGGGAGCTGTTTTTT
>.|TRBJ1-1|TRBV18|.
CASSPLGAGNTEAFF
TGTGCCAGCTCACCTCTGGGGGCAGGGAACACTGAAGCTTTCTTT
>.|TRBJ2-7|TRBV5-1|.
CASRIGPDSYEQYF
TGCGCCAGTAGGATTGGACCCGACTCCTACGAGCAGTACTTC
>.|TRBJ1-6|TRBV6-4|.
CASRSQGDRNSPLHF
TGTGCCAGCAGGTCCCAAGGGGACCGTAATTCACCCCTCCACTTT
>few|TRBJ1-3|TRBV19|.
CASSIDPHAGNTIYF
TGTGCCAGTAGTATAGACCCGCACGCCGGAAACACCATATATTTT
>.|TRBJ2-3|TRBV5-4|TRBD2
CASSLLLAGTDTQYF
TGTGCCAGCAGCTTATTACTAGCGGGCACAGATACGCAGTATTTT
>.|TRBJ2-7|TRBV11-2|TRBD2
CASSLQRFRREGYEQYF
TGTGCCAGCAGCTTACAACGGTTCCGGCGGGAGGGCTACGAGCAGTACTTC
>.|TRBJ2-1|TRBV27|TRBD1
CASNPGQSSYNEQFF
TGTGCCAGCAACCCGGGACAGAGCTCCTACAATGAGCAGTTCTTC
>few|TRBJ1-1|TRBV2|.
CASRTSSEGRTEAFF
TGTGCCAGCAGAACCTCGAGTGAAGGGCGAACTGAAGCTTTCTTT
>.|TRBJ2-7|TRBV10-1|.
CASSERAGGSYEQYF
TGCGCCAGCAGTGAGCGAGCGGGCGGGTCCTACGAGCAGTACTTC
>.|TRBJ2-3|TRBV5-1|TRBD1
CASSYGQGTDTQYF
TGCGCCAGCAGCTATGGACAGGGGACAGATACGCAGTATTTT
>.|TRBJ2-1|TRBV6-4|TRBD2
CASRDGTSGNNEQFF
TGTGCCAGCAGAGACGGGACTAGCGGGAACAATGAGCAGTTCTTC
>.|TRBJ2-3|TRBV29-1|.
CSAAPSGDTQYF
TGCAGCGCTGCCCCAAGCGGGGATACGCAGTATTTT
>.|TRBJ2-7|TRBV5-4|.
CASSVGYEQYF
TGTGCCAGCAGCGTGGGTTACGAGCAGTACTTC